The TCR beta chain described here comes from a study of cytomegalovirus exposure and HLA in healthy donors. Across the whole study: Of several hundred genotyped donors, roughly 81% grouped in the Caucasian-associated ancestry cluster. Points from the study as a whole: The authors listed over 150 TCR beta chains as cytomegalovirus-associated. Prediction of most subjects' HLA-A and HLA-B alleles by TCR beta sequences was reportedly accurate. A later analysis reported that several of the most significant clusters appeared to be linked to common viral pathogens, among them Epstein-Barr virus.

Primers for the PCR totalled 60 Vbeta and 13 Jbeta. The data were produced by immunoSEQ multiplex PCR, yet TCRdb's version contains in-frame clones alone and is incomplete. Of around 150,000 clones in the sample, 85% were seen once. As to this clone: The antigen remains unidentified.

The germline gives CDR1 SGHRS, CDR2 YFSETQ. The CDR3 loop spans 14 amino acids. The V and J ends lost 0 bases and 1 base respectively, with 7 bases between them. This sequence was found in a man between 18 and 29 years old in good health and CMV-seropositive. Sample: PBMCs. V usage is TRBV5-1 and J usage is TRBJ1-1, with unresolved D. The CDR3 nucleotides are TGCGCCAGCAGCTTGGGACTGTCGAACACTGAAGCTTTCTTT. Translated, it gives CASSLGLSNTEAFF. Full variable domain (missing parts from reference TRBV5-1 and TRBJ1-1): KAGVTQTPRYLIKTRGQQVTLSCSPISGHRSVSWYQQTPGQGLQFLFEYFSETQRNKGNFPGRFSGRQFSNSRSEMNVSTLELGDSALYLCASSLGLSNTEAFFGQGTRLTVV.